The rows below give T cell receptor beta chains drawn from one sample of a study of blood T cell repertoires in COVID-19. Measured with immunoSEQ multiplex PCR; TCRdb has only the in-frame clones, and not every one. The table records some 220,000 clones, nearly 85% of them present only once. The sequencing input was peripheral blood. These receptors came from a young woman with COVID-19, enrolled during active disease. CDR3s leave out the opening cysteine and the closing phenylalanine or tryptophan. The D gene is left open where the match is weak.

V gene	D gene	J gene	CDR3 protein
TRBV5-1	TRBD1	TRBJ2-5	ASSWRTGGEETQY
TRBV30	TRBD2	TRBJ2-5	AWSAASGFQETQY
TRBV18	TRBD2	TRBJ2-3	ASSPRPGGAGTDTQY
TRBV5-1	TRBD1	TRBJ2-3	ATQSGDRGRTDTQY
TRBV27	TRBD1	TRBJ2-7	ASSPGQGASYEQY
TRBV6-4	-	TRBJ2-6	ASSDGGFGANVLT
TRBV27	-	TRBJ2-7	ASSSEISYEQY
TRBV4-1	-	TRBJ1-6	ASSHHLWDMWEPSPLH
TRBV10-3	-	TRBJ2-5	AISSEETQY
TRBV9	TRBD1	TRBJ1-1	ASSATPGGHLLNTEAF
TRBV7-2	-	TRBJ2-5	ASSLAVGRAETQY
TRBV28	-	TRBJ2-5	ASSRPGLSLETQY
TRBV7-8	TRBD2	TRBJ2-7	ASSPTSGVYEQY
TRBV21-1	-	TRBJ2-7	ASSNCRYEQY
TRBV7-2	-	TRBJ2-3	ASSFPGTDTQY
TRBV19	TRBD1	TRBJ2-7	ASSSRDRSEQY
TRBV19	TRBD1	TRBJ2-1	ASSRTGTGNEQF
TRBV6-5	TRBD1	TRBJ2-2	ASSYETGTNTGELF
TRBV5-6	-	TRBJ1-1	ASSFRLVKDRLNTEAF
TRBV25-1	TRBD2	TRBJ2-1	ASRLAGGTGYNEQF
TRBV7-9	-	TRBJ2-7	ASSSRDVPSEQY
TRBV18	-	TRBJ2-5	ASSPELETQY
TRBV27	-	TRBJ2-3	ASSLSGLTGDTQY
TRBV27	-	TRBJ1-1	ASSLYRAGTEAF
TRBV20-1	-	TRBJ1-1	SVKWGQGAF
TRBV7-2	-	TRBJ1-1	ASSWATEAF
TRBV7-9	-	TRBJ2-1	ASSPSGGEQF
TRBV5-1	-	TRBJ2-1	ASRSLDRDYNEQF
TRBV2	-	TRBJ1-5	ASSGDLIQPQH
TRBV5-1	-	TRBJ1-1	ASRNQGNTEAF
TRBV7-2	-	TRBJ2-1	ASSLELRVKYNEQF
TRBV7-6	-	TRBJ1-5	ASSLGGAANQPQH
TRBV5-1	TRBD2	TRBJ2-7	ASSPSPLGGVLSEQY
TRBV5-1	-	TRBJ2-7	ASSLISQDDEQY
TRBV7-3	-	TRBJ2-2	ASRQGSNTGELF
TRBV20-1	-	TRBJ2-1	SASSMSSYNEQF